A few counts support the clone carrying this T cell receptor (beta chain). Its cognate antigen is unknown. Researchers made TCR beta libraries by using iRepertoire HTBI primers and running Arm-PCR on CDR3 regions. TCRdb called the multiplex PCR reads again in MiXCR, with one record for every CDR3 protein. The repertoire holds about 440,000 distinct CDR3 sequences, about 15% seen once, with 20% to 25% in the top ten. Germline trimming cut 6 bases from V and 4 bases from J; bases unmatched to any gene: 8. The CDR3 runs 15 residues. Germline V CDR1 and CDR2: SGHRS, YFSETQ. This entry belongs to a study of regulatory T cells in long-lasting Graves disease. Findings and caveats of the study: Newly diagnosed patients shared about a thousand public clonotypes; persistent patients shared approximately 2,700. Study was limited to peripheral blood, excluding thyroid tissue.

As to time point: newly diagnosed GD, antithyroid drugs for less than 3 months. RNA extracted from PBMCs served as the sequencing template. Approximately 9-milliliter peripheral blood samples went into EDTA tubes. This same sample was also taken into another study, of T cells in Graves' hyperthyroidism and ophthalmopathy. That investigation notes: Clinicians diagnosed patients from clinical symptoms, serum thyroxine and TRAb, thyroid ultrasound and orbital computed tomography.

Sequenced material: peripheral blood mononuclear cells (PBMCs), taken at new diagnosis, from a patient treated with antithyroid drugs. The rearrangement joins TRBV5-1 to TRBJ2-2; 8 positions match TRBD2. This receptor was taken from a woman between 18 and 30 years old with Graves disease. The CDR3 bases are TGCGCCAGCAAGTGGGGCAGCGGGGGCACCGGGGAGCTGTTTTTT. This gives the protein CASKWGSGGTGELFF.